The present TCR beta chain was sequenced within a study of blood T cell repertoires in COVID-19. Germline V gives CDR1 SGHDT, CDR2 YYEEEE. V was pared by 4 bases and J by 5 bases, with 7 bases of the junction left unmatched. The CDR3 spans 15 residues. Per the original methods: By means of reference gene primer amplification, nucleated cell counts were estimated. Data came from immunoSEQ multiplex PCR; TCRdb stores just in-frame clones and leaves some out. That table gives V, J and clone size, and the DNA gave D and trimming. The profile covers over 25,000 clones, with approximately 90% appearing a single time and approximately 4% taken by the ten largest.

The clonotype originates from a man in his 60s with acute or convalescent COVID-19. V gene TRBV5-6 combines with J gene TRBJ2-2, with TRBD2 matching over 8 bases. The sequencing input was peripheral blood. CDR3 sequence reads: CASSPETSDTGELFF. The CDR3 DNA sequence: TGTGCCAGCAGCCCCGAGACTAGCGATACCGGGGAGCTGTTTTTT.